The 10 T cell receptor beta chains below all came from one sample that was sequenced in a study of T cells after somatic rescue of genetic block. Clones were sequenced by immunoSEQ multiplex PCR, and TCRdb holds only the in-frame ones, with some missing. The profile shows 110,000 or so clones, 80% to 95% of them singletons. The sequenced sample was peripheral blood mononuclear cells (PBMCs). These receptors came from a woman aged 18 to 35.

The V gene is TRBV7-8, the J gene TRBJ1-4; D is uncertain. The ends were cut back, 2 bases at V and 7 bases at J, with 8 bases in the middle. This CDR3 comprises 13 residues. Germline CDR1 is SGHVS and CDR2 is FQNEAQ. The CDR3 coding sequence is TGTGCCAGCAGCTTACTGTGGGGTGAAAAACTGTTTTTT. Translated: CASSLLWGEKLFF.

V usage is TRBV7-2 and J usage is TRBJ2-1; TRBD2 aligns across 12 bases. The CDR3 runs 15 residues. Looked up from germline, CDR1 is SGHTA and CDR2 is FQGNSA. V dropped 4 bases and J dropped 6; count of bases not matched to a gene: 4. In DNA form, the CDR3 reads TGTGCCAGCAGCTCTCTAGCGGGGGGGGTCAATGAGCAGTTCTTC. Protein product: CASSSLAGGVNEQFF.

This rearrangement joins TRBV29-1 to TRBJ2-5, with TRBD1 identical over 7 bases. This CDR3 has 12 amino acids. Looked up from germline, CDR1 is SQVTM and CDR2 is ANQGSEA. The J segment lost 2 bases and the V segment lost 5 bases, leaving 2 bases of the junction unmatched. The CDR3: CSVRTGQETQYF. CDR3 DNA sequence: TGCAGCGTTAGGACAGGTCAAGAGACCCAGTACTTC.

The CDR3 DNA is TGTGCCAGCAGCGTAGCTGGCGGTGGGGGGGAGACCCAGTACTTC. Its protein is CASSVAGGGGETQYF. The V call is TRBV9, the J call TRBJ2-5, with D perhaps TRBD2 (6 bases). The ends were cut back, 0 bases at V and 5 bases at J, with 14 bases in the middle. The length of the CDR3 is 15 residues. CDR1 is SGDLS and CDR2 is YYNGEE in the germline V gene.

The CDR3, as DNA: TGTGCCAGCACCTCAGGGTGGAAAAATCAGCCCCAGCATTTT. It translates to CASTSGWKNQPQHF. The rearrangement uses TRBV5-8 and TRBJ1-5; weak D call: TRBD1 (5 bases). The length of the CDR3 is 14 residues. V was pared by 6 bases and J by 4 bases, with 14 bases between. Germline V gene lookup returns CDR1 SGHTS and CDR2 YDEGEE.

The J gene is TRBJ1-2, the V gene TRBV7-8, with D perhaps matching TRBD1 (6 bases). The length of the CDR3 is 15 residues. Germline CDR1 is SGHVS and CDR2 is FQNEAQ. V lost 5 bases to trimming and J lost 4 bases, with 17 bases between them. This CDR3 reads CASSPQGPRGYGYTF. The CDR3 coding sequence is TGTGCCAGCAGCCCGCAGGGGCCTAGGGGCTATGGCTACACCTTC.

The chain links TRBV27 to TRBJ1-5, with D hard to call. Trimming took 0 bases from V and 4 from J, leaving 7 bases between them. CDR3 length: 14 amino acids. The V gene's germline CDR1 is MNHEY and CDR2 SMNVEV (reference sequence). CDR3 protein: CASSLSPKNQPQHF. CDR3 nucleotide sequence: TGTGCCAGCAGTTTATCGCCGAAAAATCAGCCCCAGCATTTT.

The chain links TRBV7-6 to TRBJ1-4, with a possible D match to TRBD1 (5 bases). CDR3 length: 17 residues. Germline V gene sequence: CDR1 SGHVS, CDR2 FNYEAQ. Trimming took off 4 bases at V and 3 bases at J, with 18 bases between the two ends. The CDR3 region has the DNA TGTGCCAGCAGCTCCCGGGGGGGGATTAATCCTAATGAAAAACTGTTTTTT. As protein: CASSSRGGINPNEKLFF.

This CDR3 is CASSYPLGIYNEQFF. CDR3 nucleotides: TGTGCCAGCAGCTACCCGCTGGGGATCTACAATGAGCAGTTCTTC. The genes are TRBV5-6 and TRBJ2-1; D is unclear. Per the germline V gene, CDR1 is SGHDT and CDR2 is YYEEEE. The CDR3 covers 15 residues. Trimming removed 3 bases at V and 3 bases at J, with 13 bases between.

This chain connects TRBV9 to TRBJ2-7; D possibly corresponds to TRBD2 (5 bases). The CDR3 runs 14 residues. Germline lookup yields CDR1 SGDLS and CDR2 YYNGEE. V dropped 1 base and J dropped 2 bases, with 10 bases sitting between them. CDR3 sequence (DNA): TGTGCCAGCAGCGTATACGGGGAGACCTACGAGCAGTACTTC. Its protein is CASSVYGETYEQYF.